This T cell receptor beta chain was obtained from a study of technical replicates of blood from several donors. Only in-frame clones appear in the TCRdb table, and some are missing; sequencing was by immunoSEQ multiplex PCR. The data hold approximately 78,000 clones, with 80% to 95% observed a single time. The TCR sequence derives from a human donor in good health. The material sequenced was T cells isolated from PBMCs.

The CDR3 DNA reads as TGCAGCGTTGTATATTCCGTAGGGGGTAATGAAAAACTGTTTTTT. Translated: CSVVYSVGGNEKLFF. This rearrangement joins TRBV29-1 to TRBJ1-4; D is possibly TRBD1 (6 bases). The CDR3 has 15 residues. V lost 4 bases and J lost 4, with 16 bases in between. Germline V gene sequence: CDR1 SQVTM, CDR2 ANQGSEA.